A single sample is the source of the 15 T cell receptor beta chains below, sequenced in a study of blood T cell repertoires in COVID-19. Sequenced by immunoSEQ multiplex PCR; TCRdb stores in-frame clones only, minus some. The sample includes roughly 240,000 clones, about 80% of them seen just once. Sequencing was carried out using peripheral blood. These receptors all stem from a woman of 80 years or more with acute or convalescent COVID-19.

This chain links TRBV12-3 or TRBV12-4 with TRBJ1-5; no clear D gene. Deletions cut 7 bases from V and 6 bases from J, with 13 bases between. The length of the CDR3 is 13 residues. In DNA, the CDR3 is TGTGCCAGCACATGGGAGGGCGGTCAGCCCCAGCATTTT. Protein sequence: CASTWEGGQPQHF.

This rearrangement joins TRBV6-6 to TRBJ1-1; a possible D gene is TRBD1 (6 bases). Germline V gene data show CDR1 as MNHNY and CDR2 as SVGAGI (reference sequence). The CDR3 spans 14 residues. V lost 2 bases and J 8 bases, leaving 15 bases between the germline ends. The CDR3: CASSYGQRRIEAFF. The CDR3 region has the DNA TGTGCCAGCAGTTACGGACAGAGGCGGATCGAAGCTTTCTTT.

As concerns this clone: Other nucleotide sequences in the sample specify the same CDR3. The chain is built from TRBV5-5 and TRBJ2-3; 10 positions match TRBD2. The germline gives CDR1 SGHKS, CDR2 YYEKEE (reference sequence). This CDR3 has 15 amino acids. V trimming: 2 bases; J trimming: 2 bases; junction bases outside the gene matches: 2. CDR3 loop: CASSLAGGPTDTQYF. DNA for the CDR3: TGTGCCAGCAGCTTAGCGGGAGGGCCCACAGATACGCAGTATTTT. The variable domain in full, completed from reference TRBV5-5 and TRBJ2-3, reads DAGVTQSPTHLIKTRGQQVTLRCSPISGHKSVSWYQQVLGQGPQFIFQYYEKEERGRGNFPDRFSARQFPNYSSELNVNALLLGDSALYLCASSLAGGPTDTQYFGPGTRLTVL.

The J gene is TRBJ1-5, the V gene TRBV15; D not resolved. The CDR3 loop spans 15 amino acids. V dropped 0 bases and J dropped 2 bases, with 8 bases sitting between them. From germline, CDR1 is LNHNV and CDR2 YYDKDF (reference sequence). This CDR3 reads CATSRDRLGNQPQHF. Written as DNA, the CDR3 is TGTGCCACCAGCAGAGATCGGTTGGGCAATCAGCCCCAGCATTTT.

The chain combines TRBV6-2 or TRBV6-3 with TRBJ2-7; 11 bases are shared with TRBD2. The CDR3 loop spans 17 amino acids. With 5 bases clipped from V and 0 bases from J, the junction kept 9 bases outside the gene matches. CDR1 is MNHEY and CDR2 is SVGEGT in the germline V gene. The CDR3 DNA reads TGTGCCAGCAGTCCGCCCCGGACTAGCGGGCCCTCCTACGAGCAGTACTTC. It specifies CASSPPRTSGPSYEQYF.

The rearrangement joins TRBV2 to TRBJ2-7; D call uncertain. The CDR3 consists of 11 residues. Germline-derived CDR1 and CDR2 are SNHLY and FYNNEI. The germline V and J ends were trimmed by 6 bases and 5 bases, with 8 bases remaining between them. The CDR3, as DNA: TGTGCCAGCAGGCACACAGACGAGCAGTACTTC. Translating it yields CASRHTDEQYF.

The chain couples TRBV3-1 (or the pseudogene TRBV3-2) to TRBJ1-6; D perhaps matches TRBD1 (6 bases). The V gene's germline CDR1 is LGHDT and CDR2 YNNKEL (reference sequence). Trimming removed 4 bases from V and 8 bases from J, with 12 bases in between. The CDR3 is 14 amino acids. CDR3: CASSRSQGDSPLHF. In DNA, the CDR3 is TGTGCCAGCAGCCGGTCACAGGGTGATTCACCCCTCCACTTT.

As to this clone: Other DNA sequences from this sample encode an identical CDR3 as well. The CDR3, as DNA: TGTGCCAGCAGCTTACGGGGGGGAGAGCAAGAGACCCAGTACTTC. This translates into CASSLRGGEQETQYF. The chain has TRBV7-2 and TRBJ2-5; the match to TRBD2 covers 8 bases. This CDR3 is built from 15 residues. Germline-derived CDR1 and CDR2 are SGHTA and FQGNSA. With V trimmed by 2 bases and J by 2 bases, 4 bases remained unmatched.

The genes are TRBV5-1 and TRBJ1-1; 9 bases match TRBD1. This CDR3 has 15 amino acids. Trimming took 4 bases from V and 6 from J; bases not matched to a gene: 10. Germline V lookup: CDR1 SGHRS, CDR2 YFSETQ. The CDR3 DNA reads as TGCGCCAGCAGCCCGCGAACAGGGGGCGCCCCTGAAGCTTTCTTT. It is translated as CASSPRTGGAPEAFF. Drawing the rest from reference TRBV5-1 and TRBJ1-1, the complete variable domain is KAGVTQTPRYLIKTRGQQVTLSCSPISGHRSVSWYQQTPGQGLQFLFEYFSETQRNKGNFPGRFSGRQFSNSRSEMNVSTLELGDSALYLCASSPRTGGAPEAFFGQGTRLTVV.

The chain employs TRBV3-1 (or the pseudogene TRBV3-2) and TRBJ1-2; a weak D match, TRBD1 (6 bases). In germline, CDR1 is LGHDT, CDR2 YNNKEL (reference sequence). Trimming stripped 1 base from V and 4 bases from J, with 16 bases between. The CDR3 runs to 16 residues. The CDR3: CASSQAPGGAGYGYTF. CDR3 DNA: TGTGCCAGCAGCCAAGCTCCGGGGGGGGCGGGCTATGGCTACACCTTC.

This chain uses TRBV6-2 or TRBV6-3 with TRBJ2-1; 7 nucleotides match TRBD1. With 6 bases clipped from V and 0 bases from J, the junction kept 5 bases outside the gene matches. The CDR3 sequence is 15 residues long. The germline CDR1 and CDR2 sequences are MNHEY and SVGEGT. CDR3 sequence (DNA): TGTGCCAGCAGCCAGACAGGGCTCTCCTACAATGAGCAGTTCTTC. Amino acid sequence: CASSQTGLSYNEQFF.

The chain joins TRBV3-1 (or the pseudogene TRBV3-2) to TRBJ1-5; D is unclear. Germline V gives CDR1 LGHDT, CDR2 YNNKEL (reference sequence). Trimming pared 1 base from V and 3 bases from J, leaving 10 bases between. The length of the CDR3 is 15 residues. CDR3 protein: CASSQGRGYNQPQHF. The CDR3 region has the DNA TGTGCCAGCAGCCAAGGCCGCGGATACAATCAGCCCCAGCATTTT.

J is TRBJ2-5 and V is TRBV7-6, with 9 nucleotides matching TRBD2. CDR1 is SGHVS, CDR2 FNYEAQ, per germline. The CDR3 has 15 amino acids. With V trimmed by 5 bases and J by 4 bases, 8 bases remained unmatched. The CDR3 region is CASSRGGGARETQYF. The CDR3 DNA is TGTGCCAGCAGCCGAGGCGGGGGGGCTCGAGAGACCCAGTACTTC.

The chain couples TRBV11-2 to TRBJ2-7; the D is unclear. Germline V CDR1 and CDR2: SGHAT, FQNNGV. V lost 6 bases, J lost 2 bases, and 23 bases lay in between. This CDR3 contains 17 residues. CDR3 protein: CASRAIRGSRSAYEQYF. The CDR3 coding sequence is TGTGCCAGCAGGGCTATCCGTGGCAGTCGGAGTGCCTACGAGCAGTACTTC.

This sequence joins TRBV12-5 and TRBJ2-3; TRBD1 aligns across 7 bases. The CDR3 loop spans 13 amino acids. Trimming cost V 7 bases and J 3 bases; bases outside gene matches: 4. From germline, CDR1 is LGHNT and CDR2 FRNRAP. The CDR3 sequence is CASEGQTTDTQYF. The CDR3 DNA follows: TGTGCTAGTGAGGGACAGACTACAGATACGCAGTATTTT. Full variable domain (remainder filled in from reference TRBV12-5 and TRBJ2-3): DARVTQTPRHKVTEMGQEVTMRCQPILGHNTVFWYRQTMMQGLELLAYFRNRAPLDDSGMPKDRFSAEMPDATLATLKIQPSEPRDSAVYFCASEGQTTDTQYFGPGTRLTVL.